The 10 T cell receptor beta chains below were found in one sample sequenced in a study of control samples from healthy donors and cancer patients. TCRdb keeps only in-frame clones here, not all; method: immunoSEQ multiplex PCR. The sample has 70,000 or so clones, over 65% seen once. Sequences were obtained from PBMCs. These receptors came from a woman between 50 and 59 years old with lung cancer.

This chain links TRBV20-1 with TRBJ2-5; D gene ambiguous. V lost 3 bases and J 4 bases, leaving 6 bases between the germline ends. Germline V gene data show CDR1 as DFQATT and CDR2 as SNEGSKA (reference sequence). This CDR3 is built from 11 residues. CDR3: CSARGSETQYF. CDR3 DNA: TGCAGTGCTAGGGGGTCAGAGACCCAGTACTTC.

The V gene is TRBV4-1, the J gene TRBJ2-3; 7 positions agree with TRBD1. The V gene's germline CDR1 is MGHRA and CDR2 YSYEKL. CDR3 length: 16 amino acids. The ends lost 5 bases at V and 3 bases at J; junction bases unmatched: 11. DNA of the CDR3: TGCGCCAGCAGCGGACAGGACAGCCCGATAACAGATACGCAGTATTTT. Residues: CASSGQDSPITDTQYF.

V and J are TRBV11-3 and TRBJ1-1; D gene unclear. CDR3 length equals 11 residues. In germline, CDR1 is SGHNT, CDR2 YENEEA. Trimming took 5 bases from V and 4 from J, leaving 5 bases between them. The CDR3 DNA follows: TGTGCCAGCAGCCGGGGCACTGAAGCTTTCTTT. It translates to CASSRGTEAFF.

V is TRBV6-5 and J is TRBJ2-1, with D tentatively TRBD2 (5 bases). Trimming pared 5 bases from V and 9 bases from J, leaving 20 bases between. The CDR3 covers 15 residues. Germline values: CDR1 MNHEY, CDR2 SVGAGI. In nucleotides, the CDR3 is TGTGCCAGCAGTACTGGGCGGCGGAGAGAGGGTGAGCAGTTCTTC. Amino acid sequence: CASSTGRRREGEQFF.

The genes are TRBV6-5 and TRBJ2-5; TRBD2 might be the D (7 bases). The CDR3 has 14 residues. V lost 7 bases, J lost 1 base, and 13 bases lay in between. The germline CDR1 and CDR2 sequences are MNHEY and SVGAGI. The CDR3 DNA reads TGTGCCAGCACCGAGGGGGGGTCCCAAGAGACCCAGTACTTC. This sequence encodes CASTEGGSQETQYF.

The V and J genes are TRBV6-6 and TRBJ1-2; 8 bases are a match to TRBD1. Germline assignment: CDR1 MNHNY and CDR2 SVGAGI (reference sequence). This CDR3 spans 15 amino acids. V lost 7 bases, J lost 2 bases, and 9 bases stayed unmatched. DNA of the CDR3: TGTGCCAGCACTCTAGGACAGGGAGGGAACTATGGCTACACCTTC. Encoded protein: CASTLGQGGNYGYTF.

The chain combines TRBV5-6 with TRBJ2-5, with a weak D call TRBD2 (6 bases). This CDR3 comprises 13 residues. The germline CDR1 and CDR2 sequences are SGHDT and YYEEEE. V was pared by 5 bases and J by 2 bases, with 10 bases between. DNA of the CDR3: TGTGCCAGCAGTTACGGGGGTCAAGAGACCCAGTACTTC. This translates into CASSYGGQETQYF.

The rearrangement links TRBV5-4 to TRBJ1-1; D is uncertain. This CDR3 is 15 amino acids long. Between the trimmed V and J ends, which lost 0 bases and 2 bases, there was a span of 11 bases. Per the germline V gene, CDR1 is SGHNT and CDR2 is YYREEE (reference sequence). In DNA, the CDR3 is TGTGCCAGCAGCTTGGTTGTGGGGTCTAACACTGAAGCTTTCTTT. It translates to CASSLVVGSNTEAFF.

The gene calls are TRBV5-4 and TRBJ1-2; 8 bases align to TRBD1. Germline V gene lookup returns CDR1 SGHNT and CDR2 YYREEE (reference sequence). The CDR3 contains 13 residues. V shed 4 bases and J 6 bases; nucleotides not matched to a gene: 5. The CDR3 loop reads CASSATGANGYTF. CDR3 in DNA: TGTGCCAGCAGCGCGACAGGGGCGAATGGCTACACCTTC.

This clone is a singleton in its sample. The J gene is TRBJ1-5, the V gene TRBV2; the D is unclear. Germline V gives CDR1 SNHLY, CDR2 FYNNEI. Deletions cut 0 bases from V and 6 bases from J, with 9 bases between. CDR3 length: 14 residues. The chain's CDR3 is CASSEAIGSQPQHF. In DNA form, the CDR3 reads TGTGCCAGCAGTGAAGCGATAGGGTCTCAGCCCCAGCATTTT.